One and the same sample provided the 4 T cell receptor beta chains below, sequenced in a study of shared clonotypes between healthy human individuals. Generated by immunoSEQ multiplex PCR, the TCRdb table keeps only in-frame clones and is missing some. This table holds 550,000 to 800,000 clones, less than 95% found once. Sample: memory CD8+ T cells from PBMCs. Sample subset: CD45RO+ cells pooled with CCR7-negative TemRA cells. The receptors were sampled from a man between 18 and 35 years old in good health. Some clones in this sample may be carry-over from other donors' samples.

Turning to this clone: This CDR3 is also generated by other DNA sequences in the sample. The V gene is TRBV28, the J gene TRBJ2-3; 8 bases align to TRBD1. Looked up from germline, CDR1 is MDHEN and CDR2 is SYDVKM. The V and J ends lost 5 bases and 11 bases, in that order; junction bases with no gene match: 9. CDR3 length equals 13 residues. CDR3 sequence reads: CASSTKTGERQYF. The DNA for the CDR3 is TGTGCCAGCAGTACCAAGACAGGGGAAAGGCAGTATTTT. The full variable domain, with the rest looked up from reference TRBV28 and TRBJ2-3, is DVKVTQSSRYLVKRTGEKVFLECVQDMDHENMFWYRQDPGLGLRLIYFSYDVKMKEKGDIPEGYSVSREKKERFSLILESASTNQTSMYLCASSTKTGERQYFGPGTRLTVL.

This chain connects TRBV25-1 to TRBJ2-7; D unresolved. The ends were cut back, 0 bases at V and 5 bases at J, with 5 bases in the middle. This CDR3 has 12 amino acids. CDR1 MGHDK and CDR2 SYGVNS come from the germline V gene. CDR3 amino acids: CASSEYWNEQYF. The CDR3 nucleotides read TGTGCCAGCAGTGAATATTGGAACGAGCAGTACTTC.

V and J are TRBV14 and TRBJ2-1; D gene uncertain. Between the trimmed V and J ends, which lost 4 bases and 8 bases, there was a span of 12 bases. Germline values: CDR1 SGHDN, CDR2 FVKESK. This CDR3 is built from 13 residues. CDR3 protein: CASSLGSYDEQFF. The CDR3 DNA sequence: TGTGCCAGCAGCCTCGGATCTTACGATGAGCAGTTCTTC.

The CDR3 reads CASSPDRDGYEQFF. CDR3 nucleotide sequence: TGCGCCAGCAGCCCAGACAGGGACGGGTATGAGCAGTTCTTC. The chain joins TRBV4-3 to TRBJ2-1; 7 bases match TRBD1. Germline CDR1 is LGHNA and CDR2 is YSLEER. This CDR3 region has 14 residues. The ends lost 4 bases at V and 8 bases at J; junction bases unmatched: 8.